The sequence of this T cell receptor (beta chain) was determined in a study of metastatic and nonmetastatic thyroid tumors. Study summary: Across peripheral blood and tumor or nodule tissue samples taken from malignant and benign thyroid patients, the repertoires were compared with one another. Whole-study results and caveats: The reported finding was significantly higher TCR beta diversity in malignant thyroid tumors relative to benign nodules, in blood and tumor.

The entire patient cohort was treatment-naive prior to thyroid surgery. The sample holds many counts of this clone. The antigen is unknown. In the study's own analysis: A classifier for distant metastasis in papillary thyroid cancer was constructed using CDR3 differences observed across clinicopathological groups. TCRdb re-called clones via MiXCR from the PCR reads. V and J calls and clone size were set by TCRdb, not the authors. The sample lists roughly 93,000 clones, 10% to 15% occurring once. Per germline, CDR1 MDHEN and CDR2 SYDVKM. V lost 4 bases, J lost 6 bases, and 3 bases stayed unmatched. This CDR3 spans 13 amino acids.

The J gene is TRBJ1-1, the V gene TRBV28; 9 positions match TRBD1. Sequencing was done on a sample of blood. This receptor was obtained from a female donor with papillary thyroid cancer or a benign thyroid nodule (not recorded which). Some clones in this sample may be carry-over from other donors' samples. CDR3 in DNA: TGTGCCAGCAGTTACAGGGGGCCCGCTGAAGCTTTCTTT. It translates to CASSYRGPAEAFF.